The 20 T cell receptor beta chains reported below all come from one sample, sequenced in a study of T cell changes during pregnancy in multiple sclerosis. TCRdb's table, derived via immunoSEQ multiplex PCR, lists solely in-frame clones and lacks some. The sample carries 65,000 to 95,000 clones, approximately 91% recorded once. Sequencing used peripheral blood, obtained before pregnancy. These receptors were collected from a female donor with multiple sclerosis, enrolled in a pregnancy study.

The genes are TRBV28 and TRBJ2-7; D not certain. The V gene lost 4 bases and the J gene lost 2 bases, with 6 bases spanning the gap. There are 12 residues in the CDR3. CDR1 is MDHEN, CDR2 SYDVKM, per germline. The CDR3 protein is CASSSRPYEQYF. The DNA for the CDR3 is TGTGCCAGCAGTTCCCGTCCCTACGAGCAGTACTTC.

The CDR3 DNA sequence: TGCGCCAGCAGCTTGGCAAGCGGGGGCAGGAACTACGAGCAGTACTTC. It is translated as CASSLASGGRNYEQYF. The genes are TRBV5-1 and TRBJ2-7, with 8 bases lining up with TRBD2. Germline V gene data show CDR1 as SGHRS and CDR2 as YFSETQ. The junction had 8 bases not matched to a gene; V was cut back by 0 bases and J by 3 bases. The CDR3 loop spans 16 amino acids.

The chain joins TRBV19 to TRBJ1-1; D remains unclear. The CDR3 is made up of 13 amino acids. Germline assignment: CDR1 LNHDA and CDR2 SQIVND (reference sequence). Trimming left V 7 bases short and J 4 bases short, with 13 bases between. DNA for the CDR3: TGTGCCAGTACCTCTGAAGCGGTCACTGAAGCTTTCTTT. Residues: CASTSEAVTEAFF.

The chain employs TRBV27 and TRBJ2-7; the match to TRBD1 covers 7 bases. V gave up 4 bases and J gave up 2 bases; unmatched junction bases: 8. The V gene's germline CDR1 is MNHEY and CDR2 SMNVEV (reference sequence). The CDR3 is 15 residues long. The CDR3 region is CASSYGTVMTYEQYF. CDR3 bases: TGTGCCAGCAGTTATGGGACAGTGATGACCTACGAGCAGTACTTC.

The chain combines TRBV4-3 with TRBJ2-4, with 8 bases matching TRBD1. Germline V lookup: CDR1 LGHNA, CDR2 YSLEER. This CDR3 is 15 amino acids long. Losses at the gene ends were 2 bases for V and 5 bases for J; bases not matched to a gene: 5. CDR3 region: CASSQYGQGENIQYF. The DNA of the CDR3 is TGCGCCAGCAGCCAATACGGACAGGGCGAAAACATTCAGTACTTC.

The CDR3 nucleotides read TGTGCCAGCAGCTTGGACGGGGATCTTGACACCGGGGAGCTGTTTTTT. Translated: CASSLDGDLDTGELFF. This chain connects TRBV5-6 to TRBJ2-2, with D tentatively TRBD2 (5 bases). This CDR3 spans 16 amino acids. From germline, CDR1 is SGHDT and CDR2 YYEEEE. The V and J ends lost 0 bases and 3 bases respectively, with 12 bases between them.

The gene calls are TRBV5-5 and TRBJ1-2; D possibly corresponds to TRBD1 (5 bases). Germline lookup yields CDR1 SGHKS and CDR2 YYEKEE (reference sequence). This CDR3 spans 13 amino acids. V dropped 1 base and J dropped 8 bases, with 12 bases sitting between them. CDR3 coding DNA: TGTGCCAGCAGCTTGATTCAGGGAGGGGGCTACACCTTC. This translates into CASSLIQGGGYTF.

This chain links TRBV6-1 with TRBJ2-3; 12 nucleotides match TRBD1. J lost 6 bases, V lost 4 bases, and 2 bases had no gene match. There are 14 residues in the CDR3. Germline V gives CDR1 MNHNS, CDR2 SASEGT. The CDR3 DNA reads TGTGCCAGCAGTGGGGGACAGGGGGCCGATACGCAGTATTTT. Translation: CASSGGQGADTQYF.

The chain has TRBV5-1 and TRBJ2-4, with 7 bases fitting TRBD1. V lost 4 bases and J lost 7; bases outside the gene matches: 11. Germline V gene lookup returns CDR1 SGHRS and CDR2 YFSETQ. The CDR3 covers 15 residues. The CDR3 sequence is CASSPAQGTRNIQYF. The DNA of the CDR3 is TGCGCCAGCAGCCCCGCACAGGGGACCAGGAACATTCAGTACTTC.

This sequence joins TRBV11-3 and TRBJ2-3, with 9 bases identical to TRBD1. The V gene's germline CDR1 is SGHNT and CDR2 YENEEA. This CDR3 has 14 residues. V lost 5 bases to trimming and J lost 5 bases; unmatched junction nucleotides: 5. In nucleotides, the CDR3 is TGTGCCAGCAGCCGGACAGGGGTTAGAGATACGCAGTATTTT. Protein: CASSRTGVRDTQYF.

This chain connects TRBV4-3 to TRBJ1-2, with TRBD1 as a possible D gene (5 bases). This CDR3 spans 15 amino acids. Germline V CDR1 and CDR2: LGHNA, YSLEER. V was trimmed by 2 bases and J by 0 bases, leaving 10 bases between them. The CDR3 protein is CASSQPDSANYGYTF. The CDR3 DNA is TGCGCCAGCAGCCAACCAGACAGCGCTAACTATGGCTACACCTTC.

J is TRBJ1-1 and V is TRBV6-6, with D possibly matching TRBD1 (6 bases). CDR1 is MNHNY and CDR2 is SVGAGI in the germline V gene (reference sequence). V gave up 0 bases and J gave up 7 bases, with 9 bases separating them. The CDR3 sequence is 13 residues long. The CDR3 is CASSYSPGVEAFF. As DNA, the CDR3 is TGTGCCAGCAGTTACTCGCCAGGGGTTGAAGCTTTCTTT.

The chain couples TRBV5-4 to TRBJ1-2; tentative D call: TRBD1 (5 bases). Germline CDR1 is SGHNT and CDR2 is YYREEE (reference sequence). CDR3 length: 19 amino acids. V lost 0 bases to trimming and J lost 2 bases, with 23 bases between them. CDR3 sequence reads: CASSLAVGGRGRPNYGYTF. CDR3 coding DNA: TGTGCCAGCAGCTTGGCGGTGGGGGGGAGGGGCCGGCCCAACTATGGCTACACCTTC.

The chain uses TRBV28 and TRBJ1-2, with a weak D call TRBD1 (5 bases). Trimming cost V 6 bases and J 3 bases, with 14 bases left between them. The CDR3 has 14 amino acids. Germline CDR1 and CDR2: MDHEN and SYDVKM. The CDR3 nucleotides are TGTGCCAGCAGCCATAGGGGCTTCGACTATGGCTACACCTTC. Its translation is CASSHRGFDYGYTF.

V gene TRBV5-4 combines with J gene TRBJ1-2; tentatively, D is TRBD1 (5 bases). Germline V lookup: CDR1 SGHNT, CDR2 YYREEE (reference sequence). The CDR3 totals 15 residues. The ends were cut back, 2 bases at V and 2 bases at J, with 13 bases in the middle. CDR3 sequence (DNA): TGTGCCAGCAGCTTAAAGACAGCTACCAACTATGGCTACACCTTC. This translates into CASSLKTATNYGYTF.

Only one count was recorded for this clone. The J gene is TRBJ2-5, the V gene TRBV7-2, with TRBD2 matching 12 bases. Trimming cost V 2 bases and J 5 bases; bases outside gene matches: 9. Germline V gene lookup returns CDR1 SGHTA and CDR2 FQGNSA. This CDR3 is built from 17 residues. The DNA of the CDR3 is TGTGCCAGCAGCTTACTCCGACTAGCGGGGGCCCCGGAGACCCAGTACTTC. This gives the protein CASSLLRLAGAPETQYF. The full variable domain, with the rest looked up from reference TRBV7-2 and TRBJ2-5, is GAGVSQSPSNKVTEKGKDVELRCDPISGHTALYWYRQSLGQGLEFLIYFQGNSAPDKSGLPSDRFSAERTGGSVSTLTIQRTQQEDSAVYLCASSLLRLAGAPETQYFGPGTRLLVL.

The V call is TRBV28, the J call TRBJ1-1; TRBD1 matches 8 bases. The CDR3 covers 17 residues. V trimming: 2 bases; J trimming: 5 bases; junction bases outside the gene matches: 13. Germline CDR1 and CDR2: MDHEN and SYDVKM. The CDR3 DNA reads TGTGCCAGCAGTTTAAGAACTTTCGGACAGGGTAGGACTGAAGCTTTCTTT. Amino acid sequence: CASSLRTFGQGRTEAFF.

The chain employs TRBV7-3 and TRBJ2-2, with D maybe TRBD1 (6 bases). Germline values: CDR1 SGHTA, CDR2 FQGTGA. The CDR3 sequence is 13 residues long. V was cut by 4 bases and J by 5 bases, with 8 bases left in between. CDR3 amino acids: CASSSRGTGELFF. CDR3 sequence (DNA): TGTGCCAGCAGCTCTAGGGGGACCGGGGAGCTGTTTTTT.

The gene calls are TRBV30 and TRBJ1-4; 9 bases line up with TRBD1. V was pared by 3 bases and J by 7 bases, with 9 bases of the junction left unmatched. Germline assignment: CDR1 GTSNPN and CDR2 SVGIG (reference sequence). The CDR3 runs 15 residues. CDR3 sequence reads: CAWSPIYRGREKLFF. CDR3 sequence (DNA): TGTGCCTGGAGCCCGATTTACAGGGGGCGTGAAAAACTGTTTTTT.

J is TRBJ1-4 and V is TRBV20-1; D possibly corresponds to TRBD1 (6 bases). CDR1 and CDR2 (germline): DFQATT, SNEGSKA (reference sequence). This CDR3 has 11 amino acids. The ends were cut back, 5 bases at V and 7 bases at J, with 8 bases in the middle. CDR3 in DNA: TGCAGTGCTGGGACATTTGAAAAACTGTTTTTT. Its protein product is CSAGTFEKLFF.